Listed below are T cell receptor beta chains from one sample, sequenced in a study of blood T cell repertoires in COVID-19. Clones were sequenced by immunoSEQ multiplex PCR, and TCRdb holds only the in-frame ones, with some missing. Of 150,000 to 200,000 clones in the sample, 88% were seen once. Sequencing was carried out using peripheral blood. Receptor source: a man aged 55 to 70 with acute or convalescent COVID-19. CDR3s include the opening cysteine and the closing phenylalanine or tryptophan. D genes are given only for firm matches. Size tells how often a clone was seen (once, few, many) or the class of an expanded clone, and some rows leave it out.

v_call	clone_size	j_call	d_call	cdr3_nt	cdr3_aa
TRBV6-5	NA	TRBJ2-7	TRBD1	TGTGCCAGCAGCCGGACAGGGAACTACGAGCAGTACTTC	CASSRTGNYEQYF
TRBV5-1	NA	TRBJ2-5	NA	TGCGCCAGCAGCTTGGATGGAGAGGGCGGGGAGACCCAGTACTTC	CASSLDGEGGETQYF
TRBV19	NA	TRBJ1-6	NA	TGTGCCAGTAGTATGCGCGGCACCTACCACCAGAGCTCCTATAATTCACCCCTCCACTTT	CASSMRGTYHQSSYNSPLHF
TRBV25-1	NA	TRBJ2-5	NA	TGTGCCAGCAGTGCACGACAGCCCTCACGATATAAGACCCAGTACTTC	CASSARQPSRYKTQYF
TRBV24-1	NA	TRBJ1-2	NA	TGTGCCACCAGTGATTTATCGTCTGACTATGGCTACACCTTC	CATSDLSSDYGYTF
TRBV3-1/TRBV3-2	NA	TRBJ2-1	TRBD1	TGTGCCAGCAGCCAACCGACAGGGAACTACAATGAGCAGTTCTTC	CASSQPTGNYNEQFF
TRBV12-3/TRBV12-4	NA	TRBJ2-1	NA	TGTGCCAGCAGAGAACAGGCTCTAGGTGAGCAGTTCTTC	CASREQALGEQFF
TRBV18	NA	TRBJ1-5	TRBD1	TGTGCCAGCTCGACAGGGTTGGGTCAGCCCCAGCATTTT	CASSTGLGQPQHF
TRBV6-6	NA	TRBJ2-7	NA	TGTGCCAGCAGTTACTCGTTTCGTGAGCAGTACTTC	CASSYSFREQYF
TRBV19	NA	TRBJ2-1	TRBD1	TGTGCCAGTAGGATTGGGACAGGGGTATACAATGAGCAGTTCTTC	CASRIGTGVYNEQFF
TRBV6-5	NA	TRBJ1-2	NA	TGTGCCGGCTCGGCAGGGTCTTATGGCTACACCTTC	CAGSAGSYGYTF
TRBV9	once	TRBJ1-4	NA	TGTGCCAGCAGCCCTTACACCTCCGGGGGAACTAATGAAAAACTGTTTTTT	CASSPYTSGGTNEKLFF
TRBV5-1	NA	TRBJ2-1	TRBD1	TGCGCCAGCAGCTCCGAAAGGGGGCGGGATGAGCAGTTCTTC	CASSSERGRDEQFF
TRBV4-3	NA	TRBJ2-7	NA	TGCGCCAGCAGCCAAGATTTCGCGTTCGAGCAGTACTTC	CASSQDFAFEQYF
TRBV5-1	once	TRBJ1-1	TRBD1	TGCGCCAGCAGCCTTCCGGGACAGGGGGAAGCTTTCTTT	CASSLPGQGEAFF
TRBV27	NA	TRBJ1-5	NA	TGTGCCAGCAGTTTAAAAAGGGCCGCGGGTCAGCCCCAGCATTTT	CASSLKRAAGQPQHF
TRBV7-9	NA	TRBJ1-2	NA	TGTGCCAGCAGCTCCCTGGGGGGGGAGGCTAACTATGGCTACACCTTC	CASSSLGGEANYGYTF
TRBV6-1	NA	TRBJ1-5	TRBD1	TGTGCCAGCAGTGAAGACCCCCTGGACAGGGGGCGAAATCAGCCCCAGCATTTT	CASSEDPLDRGRNQPQHF